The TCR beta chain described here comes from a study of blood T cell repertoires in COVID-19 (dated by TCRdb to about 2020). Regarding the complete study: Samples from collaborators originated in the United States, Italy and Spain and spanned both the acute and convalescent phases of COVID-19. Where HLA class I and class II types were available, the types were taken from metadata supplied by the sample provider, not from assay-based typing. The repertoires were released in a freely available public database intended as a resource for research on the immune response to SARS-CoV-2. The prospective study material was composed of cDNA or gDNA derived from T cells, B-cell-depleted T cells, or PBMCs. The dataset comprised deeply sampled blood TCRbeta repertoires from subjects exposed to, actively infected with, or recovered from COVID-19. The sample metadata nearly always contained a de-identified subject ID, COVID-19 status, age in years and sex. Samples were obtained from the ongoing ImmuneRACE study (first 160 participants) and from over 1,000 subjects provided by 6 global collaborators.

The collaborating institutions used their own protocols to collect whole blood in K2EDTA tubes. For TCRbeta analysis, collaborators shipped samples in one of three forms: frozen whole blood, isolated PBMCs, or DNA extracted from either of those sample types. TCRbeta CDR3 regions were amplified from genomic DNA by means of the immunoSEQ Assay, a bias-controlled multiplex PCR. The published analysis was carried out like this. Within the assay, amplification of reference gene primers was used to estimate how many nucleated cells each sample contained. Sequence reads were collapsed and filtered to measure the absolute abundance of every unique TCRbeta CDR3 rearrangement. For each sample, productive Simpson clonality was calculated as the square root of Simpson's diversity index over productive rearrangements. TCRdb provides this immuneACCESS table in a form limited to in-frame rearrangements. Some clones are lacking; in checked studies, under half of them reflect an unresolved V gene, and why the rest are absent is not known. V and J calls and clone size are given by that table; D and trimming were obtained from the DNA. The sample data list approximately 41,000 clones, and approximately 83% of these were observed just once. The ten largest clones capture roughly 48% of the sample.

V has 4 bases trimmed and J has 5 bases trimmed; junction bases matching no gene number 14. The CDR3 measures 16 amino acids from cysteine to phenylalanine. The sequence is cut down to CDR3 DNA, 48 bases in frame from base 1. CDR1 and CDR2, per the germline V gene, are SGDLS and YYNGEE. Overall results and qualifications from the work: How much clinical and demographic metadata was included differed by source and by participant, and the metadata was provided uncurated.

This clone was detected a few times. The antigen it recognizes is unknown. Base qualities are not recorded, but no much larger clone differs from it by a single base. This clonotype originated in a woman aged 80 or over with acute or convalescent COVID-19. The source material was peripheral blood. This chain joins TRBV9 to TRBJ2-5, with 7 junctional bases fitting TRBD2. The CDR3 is CASSPHPLAGEETQYF. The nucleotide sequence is TGTGCCAGCAGCCCGCACCCTTTAGCGGGTGAGGAGACCCAGTACTTC. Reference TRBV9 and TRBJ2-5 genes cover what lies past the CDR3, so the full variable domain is DSGVTQTPKHLITATGQRVTLRCSPRSGDLSVYWYQQSLDQGLQFLIQYYNGEERAKGNILERFSAQQFPDLHSELNLSSLELGDSALYFCASSPHPLAGEETQYFGPGTRLLVL.